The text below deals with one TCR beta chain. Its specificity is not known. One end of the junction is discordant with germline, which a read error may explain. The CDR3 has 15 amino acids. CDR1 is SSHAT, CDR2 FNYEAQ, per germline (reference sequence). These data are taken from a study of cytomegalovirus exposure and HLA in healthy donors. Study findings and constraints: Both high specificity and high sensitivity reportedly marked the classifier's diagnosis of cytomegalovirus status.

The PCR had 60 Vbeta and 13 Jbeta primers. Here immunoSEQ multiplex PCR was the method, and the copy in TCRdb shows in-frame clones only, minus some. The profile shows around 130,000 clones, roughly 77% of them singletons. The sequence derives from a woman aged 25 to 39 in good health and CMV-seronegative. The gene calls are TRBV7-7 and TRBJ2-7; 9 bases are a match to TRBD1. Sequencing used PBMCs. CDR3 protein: CASSPTGAGQGEQYF. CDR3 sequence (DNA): TGTGCTAGCAGCCCCACAGGGGCCGGACAGGGGGAGCAGTACTTC.